In this sample, the clone carrying this TCR beta chain turned up once. Its specificity is not known. The repertoire was sequenced with immunoSEQ multiplex PCR; TCRdb's copy has only in-frame clones and lacks some. The table shows 2 million to 2.5 million clones, with just under 95% occurring only once. Germline CDR1 reads SGHVS; CDR2 reads FNYEAQ. The CDR3 spans 14 residues. The ends were cut back, 1 base at V and 4 bases at J, with 10 bases in the middle. This specimen comes from a study of shared clonotypes between healthy human individuals. Study details: Per donor, three plates held CD4 naive cells, three held CD4 memory, two held CD8 naive and one held CD8 memory.

Broader study findings: Owing to a small donor count, the genetic and exposure-history diversity represented was limited.

The rearrangement links TRBV7-6 to TRBJ1-1; maybe TRBD1 (5 bases). What was sequenced was naive CD4+ T cells from PBMCs. Described subset: CD45RA+ positively selected. The source is a young man in good health. Some clones in this sample may be carry-over from other donors' samples. DNA for the CDR3: TGTGCCAGCAGCTTAGAGCGGGGGACCACTGAAGCTTTCTTT. It translates to CASSLERGTTEAFF.